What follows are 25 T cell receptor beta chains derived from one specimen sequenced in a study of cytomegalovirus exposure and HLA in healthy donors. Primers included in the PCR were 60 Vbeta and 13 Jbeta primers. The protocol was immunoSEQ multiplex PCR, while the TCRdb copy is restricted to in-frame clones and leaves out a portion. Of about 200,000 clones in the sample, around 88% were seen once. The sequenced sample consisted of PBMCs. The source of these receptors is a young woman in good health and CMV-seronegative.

CDR3 coding DNA: TGTGCCAGCAGCATGGGGGGGGGCCACAATGAGCAGTTCTTC. It specifies CASSMGGGHNEQFF. The chain joins TRBV11-3 to TRBJ2-1; D perhaps matches TRBD2 (7 bases). V dropped 5 bases and J dropped 5 bases, with 13 bases sitting between them. CDR1 and CDR2 from the germline V gene are SGHNT and YENEEA. The CDR3 spans 14 residues.

CDR3 DNA: TGTGCCAGCAGCACCTCCGGGGATGAAAAACTGTTTTTT. Encoded protein: CASSTSGDEKLFF. This sequence joins TRBV28 and TRBJ1-4; D unclear. The V gene lost 6 bases and the J gene lost 6 bases, with 11 bases spanning the gap. CDR3 size: 13 residues. The germline CDR1 and CDR2 sequences are MDHEN and SYDVKM.

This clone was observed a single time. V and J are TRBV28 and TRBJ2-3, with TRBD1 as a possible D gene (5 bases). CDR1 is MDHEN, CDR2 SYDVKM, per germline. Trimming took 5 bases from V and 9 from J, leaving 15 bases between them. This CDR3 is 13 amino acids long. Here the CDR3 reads CASSLTGIDTQYF. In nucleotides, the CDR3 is TGTGCCAGCAGTCTCACAGGCATCGACACGCAGTATTTT.

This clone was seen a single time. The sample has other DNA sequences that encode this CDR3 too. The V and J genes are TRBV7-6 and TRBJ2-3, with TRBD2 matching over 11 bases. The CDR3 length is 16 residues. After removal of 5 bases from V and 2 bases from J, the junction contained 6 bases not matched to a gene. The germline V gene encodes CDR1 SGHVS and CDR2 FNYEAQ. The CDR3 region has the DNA TGTGCCAGCAGCCCCCTAGCGGGGGGAAACACAGATACGCAGTATTTT. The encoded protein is CASSPLAGGNTDTQYF.

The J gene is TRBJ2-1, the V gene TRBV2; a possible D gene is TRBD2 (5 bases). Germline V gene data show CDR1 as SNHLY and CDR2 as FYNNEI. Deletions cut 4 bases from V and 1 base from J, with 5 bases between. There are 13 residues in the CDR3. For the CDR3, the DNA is TGTGCCAGCAGTGCGGGGTCCTACAATGAGCAGTTCTTC. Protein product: CASSAGSYNEQFF.

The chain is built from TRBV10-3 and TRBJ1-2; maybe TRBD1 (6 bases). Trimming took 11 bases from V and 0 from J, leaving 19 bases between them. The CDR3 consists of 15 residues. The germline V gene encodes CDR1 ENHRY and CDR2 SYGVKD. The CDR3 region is CALGAPEGSNYGYTF. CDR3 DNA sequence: TGTGCCCTGGGGGCCCCAGAGGGGTCTAACTATGGCTACACCTTC.

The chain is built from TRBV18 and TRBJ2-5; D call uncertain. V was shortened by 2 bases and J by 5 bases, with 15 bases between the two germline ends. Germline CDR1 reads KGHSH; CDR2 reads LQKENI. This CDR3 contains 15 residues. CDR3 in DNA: TGTGCCAGCTCACCAGTGATTGGGCTAAAGGAGACCCAGTACTTC. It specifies CASSPVIGLKETQYF.

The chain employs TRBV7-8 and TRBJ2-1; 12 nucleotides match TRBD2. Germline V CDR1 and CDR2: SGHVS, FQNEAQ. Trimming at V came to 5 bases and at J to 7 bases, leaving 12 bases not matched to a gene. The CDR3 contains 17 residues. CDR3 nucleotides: TGTGCCAGCAGCGGGGCCCCCACTAGCGGGAGGACGAATGAGCAGTTCTTC. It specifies CASSGAPTSGRTNEQFF.

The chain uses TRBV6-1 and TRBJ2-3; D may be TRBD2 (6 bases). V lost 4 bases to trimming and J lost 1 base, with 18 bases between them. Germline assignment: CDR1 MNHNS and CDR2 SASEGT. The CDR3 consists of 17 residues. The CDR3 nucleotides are TGTGCCAGCAGTGGCTCGCGGGAAAAAAGGGGCACAGATACGCAGTATTTT. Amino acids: CASSGSREKRGTDTQYF.

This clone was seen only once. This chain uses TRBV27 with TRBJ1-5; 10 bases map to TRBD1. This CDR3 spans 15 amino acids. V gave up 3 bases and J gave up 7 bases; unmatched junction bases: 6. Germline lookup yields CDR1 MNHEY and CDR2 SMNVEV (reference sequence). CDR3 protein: CASSFGTGAAQPQHF. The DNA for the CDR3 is TGTGCCAGCAGTTTCGGGACAGGGGCAGCGCAGCCCCAGCATTTT.

The CDR3 is CASSALVAGVSEQYF. The CDR3 DNA reads as TGTGCCAGCAGCGCCTTAGTAGCGGGAGTAAGTGAGCAGTACTTC. The chain combines TRBV11-2 with TRBJ2-7, with 9 positions matching TRBD2. The V and J ends lost 5 bases and 7 bases, in that order; junction bases with no gene match: 12. This CDR3 has 15 residues. CDR1 is SGHAT, CDR2 FQNNGV, per germline. Using reference TRBV11-2 and TRBJ2-7 for the parts outside the CDR3, the full variable domain is EAGVAQSPRYKIIEKRQSVAFWCNPISGHATLYWYQQILGQGPKLLIQFQNNGVVDDSQLPKDRFSAERLKGVDSTLKIQPAKLEDSAVYLCASSALVAGVSEQYFGPGTRLTVT.

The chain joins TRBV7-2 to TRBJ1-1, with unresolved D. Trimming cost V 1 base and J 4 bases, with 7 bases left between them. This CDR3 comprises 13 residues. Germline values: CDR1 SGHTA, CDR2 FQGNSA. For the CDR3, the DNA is TGTGCCAGCAGCTTAGGGAGGGTCACTGAAGCTTTCTTT. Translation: CASSLGRVTEAFF.

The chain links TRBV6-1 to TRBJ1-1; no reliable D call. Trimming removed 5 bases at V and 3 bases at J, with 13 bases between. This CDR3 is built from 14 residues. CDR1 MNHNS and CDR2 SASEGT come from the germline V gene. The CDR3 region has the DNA TGTGCCAGCAGTCTAGGTATAACCCACACTGAAGCTTTCTTT. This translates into CASSLGITHTEAFF.

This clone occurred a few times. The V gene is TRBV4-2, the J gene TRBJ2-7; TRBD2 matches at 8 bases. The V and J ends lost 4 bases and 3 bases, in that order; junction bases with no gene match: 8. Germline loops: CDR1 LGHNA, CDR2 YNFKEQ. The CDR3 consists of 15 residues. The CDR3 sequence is CASSLTGTSSYEQYF. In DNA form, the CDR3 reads TGTGCCAGCAGCCTAACCGGGACTAGTAGCTACGAGCAGTACTTC.

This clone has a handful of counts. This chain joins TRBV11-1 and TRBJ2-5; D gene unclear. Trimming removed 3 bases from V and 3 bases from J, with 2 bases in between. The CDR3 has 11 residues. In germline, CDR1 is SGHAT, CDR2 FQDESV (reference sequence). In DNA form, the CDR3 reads TGTGCCAGCAGCTTCAAAGAGACCCAGTACTTC. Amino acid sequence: CASSFKETQYF.

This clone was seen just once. The CDR3, as DNA: TGTGCCAGCAGCCAAATATCAGGGGCCGGCACAGATACGCAGTATTTT. This gives the protein CASSQISGAGTDTQYF. The rearrangement joins TRBV28 to TRBJ2-3; a weak D match, TRBD1 (6 bases). The CDR3 contains 16 residues. V was trimmed by 6 bases and J by 1 base, leaving 17 bases between them. Germline V gene lookup returns CDR1 MDHEN and CDR2 SYDVKM.

The CDR3 region is CASSEGPRAGGVYEQYF. CDR3 DNA sequence: TGTGCCAGCAGTGAAGGTCCGAGAGCGGGGGGGGTCTACGAGCAGTACTTC. The chain links TRBV2 to TRBJ2-7; TRBD2 agrees at 10 bases. V trimming: 1 base; J trimming: 3 bases; junction bases outside the gene matches: 9. The CDR3 runs 17 residues. CDR1 and CDR2 (germline): SNHLY, FYNNEI.

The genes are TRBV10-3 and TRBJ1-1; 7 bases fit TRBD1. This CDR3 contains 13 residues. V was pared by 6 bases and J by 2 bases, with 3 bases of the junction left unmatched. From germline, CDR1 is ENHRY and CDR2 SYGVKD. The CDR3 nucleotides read TGTGCCATCAGACAGGGGAGAAACACTGAAGCTTTCTTT. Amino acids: CAIRQGRNTEAFF.

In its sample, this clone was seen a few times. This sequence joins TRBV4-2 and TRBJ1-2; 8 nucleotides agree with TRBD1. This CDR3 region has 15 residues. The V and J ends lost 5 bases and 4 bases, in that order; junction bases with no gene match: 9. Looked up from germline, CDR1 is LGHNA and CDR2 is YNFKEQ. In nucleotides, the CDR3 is TGTGCCAGCAGCTTCGGGACAGGCGCCGTCTATGGCTACACCTTC. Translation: CASSFGTGAVYGYTF.

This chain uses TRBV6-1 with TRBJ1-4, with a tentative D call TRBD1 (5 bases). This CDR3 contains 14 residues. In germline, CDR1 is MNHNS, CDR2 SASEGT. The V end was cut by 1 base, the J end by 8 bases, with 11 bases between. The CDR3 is CASSEVQVEEKLFF. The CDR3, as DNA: TGTGCCAGCAGTGAAGTACAGGTTGAGGAAAAACTGTTTTTT.

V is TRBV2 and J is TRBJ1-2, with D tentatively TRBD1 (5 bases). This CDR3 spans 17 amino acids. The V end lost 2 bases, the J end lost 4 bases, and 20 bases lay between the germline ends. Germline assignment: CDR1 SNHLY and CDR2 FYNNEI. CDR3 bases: TGTGCCAGCAGTGAAACCCCCATGGGGCGGTTCAGCTATGGCTACACCTTC. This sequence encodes CASSETPMGRFSYGYTF. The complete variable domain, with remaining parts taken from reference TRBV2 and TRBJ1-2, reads EPEVTQTPSHQVTQMGQEVILRCVPISNHLYFYWYRQILGQKVEFLVSFYNNEISEKSEIFDDQFSVERPDGSNFTLKIRSTKLEDSAMYFCASSETPMGRFSYGYTFGSGTRLTVV.

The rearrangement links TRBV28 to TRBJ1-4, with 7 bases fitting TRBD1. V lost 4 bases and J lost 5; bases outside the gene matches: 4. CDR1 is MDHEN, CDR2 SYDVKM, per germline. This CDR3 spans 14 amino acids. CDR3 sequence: CASSSGTENEKLFF. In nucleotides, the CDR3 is TGTGCCAGCAGTTCGGGGACAGAAAATGAAAAACTGTTTTTT.

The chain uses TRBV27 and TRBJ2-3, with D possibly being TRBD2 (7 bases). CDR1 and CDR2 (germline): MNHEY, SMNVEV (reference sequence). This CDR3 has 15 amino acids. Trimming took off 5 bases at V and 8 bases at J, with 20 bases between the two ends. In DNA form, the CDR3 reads TGTGCCAGCAGTCGGGTTTGGGGTAGGGGGGGTACGCAGTATTTT. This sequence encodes CASSRVWGRGGTQYF.

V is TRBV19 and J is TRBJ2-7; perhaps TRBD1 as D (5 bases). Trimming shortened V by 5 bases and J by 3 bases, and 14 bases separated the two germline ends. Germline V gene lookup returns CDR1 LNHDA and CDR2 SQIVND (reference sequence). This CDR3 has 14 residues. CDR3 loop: CASSYGAGNYEQYF. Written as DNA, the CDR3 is TGTGCCAGTAGTTATGGGGCAGGGAACTACGAGCAGTACTTC.

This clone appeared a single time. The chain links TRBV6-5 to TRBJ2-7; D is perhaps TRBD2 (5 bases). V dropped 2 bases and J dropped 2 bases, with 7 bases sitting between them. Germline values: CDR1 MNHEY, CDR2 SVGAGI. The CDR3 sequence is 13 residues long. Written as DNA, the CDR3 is TGTGCCAGCAGTTACGGGAGAACCTACGAGCAGTACTTC. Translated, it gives CASSYGRTYEQYF.